This TCR beta chain appears in the sequencing data of a study of early stage breast cancer tumors. Study-level background: Invasive lobular carcinomas made up about 30% of the 12 ER+/PR+/HER2- tumors. General study results and limits: Compared with adjacent normal breast tissue, tumors showed roughly 2.5-fold greater T cell density and higher clonality. Tumor and normal breast were distinguished via blood comparison in most of the 16 patients.

Each sample had two DNA replicates, approximately 0.52 ug blood or approximately 1.5 ug tissue. Sequencing used immunoSEQ multiplex PCR; TCRdb keeps in-frame clones, though not all of them. Counted here are more than 20,000 clones, about 75% occurring once; the ten biggest clones make up 25% to 30%. This clone was observed a few times. The antigen remains undetermined. The CDR3 contains 14 residues. Trimming at V came to 2 bases and at J to 5 bases, leaving 8 bases not matched to a gene. Per germline, CDR1 SQVTM and CDR2 ANQGSEA. The chain uses TRBV29-1 and TRBJ2-7; 8 bases are a match to TRBD1. The clonotype originates from a person aged 60 to 70 with breast cancer. The sequenced material came from blood. The CDR3 is CSVEYPGGRDEQYF. The CDR3, as DNA: TGCAGCGTTGAATACCCAGGGGGCAGGGACGAGCAGTACTTC.